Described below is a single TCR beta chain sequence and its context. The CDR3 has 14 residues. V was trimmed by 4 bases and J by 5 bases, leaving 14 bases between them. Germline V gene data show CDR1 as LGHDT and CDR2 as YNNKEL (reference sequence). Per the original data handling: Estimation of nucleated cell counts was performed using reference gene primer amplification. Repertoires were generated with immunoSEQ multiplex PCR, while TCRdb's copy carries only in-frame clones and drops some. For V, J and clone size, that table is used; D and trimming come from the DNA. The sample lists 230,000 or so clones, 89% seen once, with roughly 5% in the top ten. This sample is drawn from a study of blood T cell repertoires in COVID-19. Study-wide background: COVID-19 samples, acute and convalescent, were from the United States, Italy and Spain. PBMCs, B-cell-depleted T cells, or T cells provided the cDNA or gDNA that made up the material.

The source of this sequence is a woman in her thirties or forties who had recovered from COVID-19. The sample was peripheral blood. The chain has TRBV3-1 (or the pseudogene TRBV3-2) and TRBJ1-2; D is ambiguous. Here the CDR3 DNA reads TGTGCCAGCAGCCCCTCCACCGAGCGGTATGGCTACACCTTC. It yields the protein CASSPSTERYGYTF.